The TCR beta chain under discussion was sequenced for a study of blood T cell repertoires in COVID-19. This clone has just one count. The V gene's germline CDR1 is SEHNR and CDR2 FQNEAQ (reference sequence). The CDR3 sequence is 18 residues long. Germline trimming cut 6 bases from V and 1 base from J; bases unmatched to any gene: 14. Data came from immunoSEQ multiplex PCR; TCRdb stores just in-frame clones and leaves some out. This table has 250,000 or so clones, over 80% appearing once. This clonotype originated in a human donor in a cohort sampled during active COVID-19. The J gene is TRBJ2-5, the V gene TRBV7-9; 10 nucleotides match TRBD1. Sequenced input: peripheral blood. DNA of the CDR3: TGTGCCAGCAGTTGGGACAGGGGAGGATTCGGCGTCCAAGAGACCCAGTACTTC. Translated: CASSWDRGGFGVQETQYF.